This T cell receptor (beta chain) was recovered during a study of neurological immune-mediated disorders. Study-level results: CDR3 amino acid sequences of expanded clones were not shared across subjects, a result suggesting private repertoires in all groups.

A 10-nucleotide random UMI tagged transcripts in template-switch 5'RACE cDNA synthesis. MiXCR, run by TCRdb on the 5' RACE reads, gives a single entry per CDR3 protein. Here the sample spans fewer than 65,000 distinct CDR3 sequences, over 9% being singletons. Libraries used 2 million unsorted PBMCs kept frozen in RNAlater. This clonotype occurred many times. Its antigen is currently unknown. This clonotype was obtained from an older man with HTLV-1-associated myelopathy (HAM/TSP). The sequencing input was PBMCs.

Here the CDR3 DNA reads TGTGCCAGCAGCCCTGGCGGTTGGGGCTACGAGCAGTACTTC. Its protein product is CASSPGGWGYEQYF. The chain carries TRBV7-3 and TRBJ2-7; D unresolved. The germline CDR1 and CDR2 sequences are SGHTA and FQGTGA. The CDR3 length is 14 residues. Trimming shortened V by 5 bases and J by 3 bases, and 14 bases separated the two germline ends.